This TCR beta chain is from a study of HIV-infected patients and healthy controls. Study observations and caveats: Untreated HIV+ repertoires had roughly threefold fewer distinct CDR3s and lower Shannon diversity than healthy controls.

V was cut by 3 bases and J by 2 bases, with 8 bases left in between. The CDR3 is 14 amino acids. CDR1 SGHAT and CDR2 FQNNGV come from the germline V gene. No cell fractionation was done, so the repertoire covers all unsorted peripheral blood T cells. This clonotype is classed as medium-sized. Its antigen is unidentified. Reverse transcription used 450 to 500 ng RNA and constant-region primers for alpha and beta. Using multiplexing indices, alpha and beta chain libraries were generated apart by chain-specific third strand synthesis. The library got P5 and P7 elements plus a second index, then an approximately 22-cycle PCR. TCRdb re-derived calls from the 5' RACE reads in MiXCR, one entry per CDR3 protein. The sample has around 6,800 distinct CDR3 sequences, less than 8.5% seen once; the top ten hold roughly a tenth.

This sequence joins TRBV11-2 and TRBJ2-1; D not certain. The origin of this receptor is an adult with HIV infection. Here the sequenced sample was blood, taken before antiretroviral therapy. The CDR3, as DNA: TGTGCCAGCAGCTTCCCCCTACCCTACAATGAGCAGTTCTTC. It is translated as CASSFPLPYNEQFF.